The sample holds a few counts of the clone carrying this T cell receptor (beta chain). This record comes from a study of T cells in Graves' hyperthyroidism and ophthalmopathy. This CDR3 contains 14 residues. CDR1 and CDR2 (germline): SGHAT, FQNNGV. V was trimmed by 3 bases and J by 0 bases, leaving 7 bases between them. Template material for amplifying TCR beta CDR3 regions consisted of RNA transcripts. Carried out on the TCR CDR3, a first-round RT-PCR used the HTBI primer set. TCRdb reprocessed the multiplex PCR reads with MiXCR, giving one entry per CDR3 protein. The table includes around 430,000 distinct CDR3 sequences, under 15% detected once. Uncontrolled infection, other autoimmune disease, pregnancy or lactation disqualified patients from enrolment. Diagnoses used clinical symptoms, serum thyroxine and TRAb, thyroid ultrasound and orbital computed tomography.

The specimen was blood. The TCR sequence derives from a woman aged 30 to 39 with Graves' hyperthyroidism. The genes are TRBV11-2 and TRBJ2-3; no firm D call. CDR3 sequence (DNA): TGTGCCAGCAGCTTTAAGGGAAGCACAGATACGCAGTATTTT. Its translation is CASSFKGSTDTQYF.